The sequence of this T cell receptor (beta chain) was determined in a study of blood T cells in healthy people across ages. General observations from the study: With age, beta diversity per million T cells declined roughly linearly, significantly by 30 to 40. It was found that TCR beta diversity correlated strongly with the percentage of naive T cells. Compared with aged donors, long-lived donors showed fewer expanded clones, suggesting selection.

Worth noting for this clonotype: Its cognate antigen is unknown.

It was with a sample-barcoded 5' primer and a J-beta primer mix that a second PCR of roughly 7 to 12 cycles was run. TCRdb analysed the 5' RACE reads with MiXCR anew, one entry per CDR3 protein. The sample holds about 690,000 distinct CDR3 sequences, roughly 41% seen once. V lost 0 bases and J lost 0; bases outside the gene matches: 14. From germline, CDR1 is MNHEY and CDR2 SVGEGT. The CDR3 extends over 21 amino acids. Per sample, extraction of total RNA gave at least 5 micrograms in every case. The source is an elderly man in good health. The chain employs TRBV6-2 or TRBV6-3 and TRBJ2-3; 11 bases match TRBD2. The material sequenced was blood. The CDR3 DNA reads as TGTGCCAGCAGTTACTCGAAGTCGGTTAGCGGGAGGGCCGTTAGCACAGATACGCAGTATTTT. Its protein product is CASSYSKSVSGRAVSTDTQYF.